One T cell receptor (beta chain) is described in this entry. Antigen: not known. This CDR3 region has 14 residues. Trimming took off 6 bases at V and 0 bases at J, with 11 bases between the two ends. CDR1 and CDR2 from the germline V gene are MNHEY and SMNVEV (reference sequence). The data are from a study of T-cell reconstitution after alpha-beta-depleted transplantation in children. General study points: Diversity and T-cell counts at one year after transplant derived mostly from new T cells.

As it was prepared, the TCRbeta library received unique molecular identifiers. Each CDR3 protein is one row after TCRdb ran MiXCR on the PCR reads. The table records a few hundred thousand distinct CDR3 sequences, 27% of them present only once. The sequence derives from a boy under two years old with Wiskott-Aldrich syndrome, due to receive a stem cell transplant. The chain links TRBV27 to TRBJ1-1; TRBD1 is a possible D gene (5 bases). The specimen was PBMCs, collected before TCRalphabeta/CD19-depleted stem cell transplant. The CDR3 here is CASSQFRVNTEAFF. The CDR3 DNA reads as TGTGCCAGCAGCCAGTTCAGGGTGAACACTGAAGCTTTCTTT.